A selection of T cell receptor beta chains follows, all from one sample in a study of cytomegalovirus exposure and HLA in healthy donors. Generated by immunoSEQ multiplex PCR, the TCRdb table keeps only in-frame clones and is missing some. The profile shows 160,000 or so clones, roughly 89% of them singletons. Sequences were obtained from PBMCs. The source is a woman aged 25 to 39 in good health and CMV-seronegative. Both conserved end residues are part of each CDR3. The D gene is left open where the match is weak. Some rows mark clone size as missing; the rest say once, few, many or name a class of expanded clone.

>-|TRBV2|TRBJ2-1|-
CASSGDRGGSYNEQFF
TGTGCCAGCAGTGGCGACCGAGGCGGCTCCTACAATGAGCAGTTCTTC
>-|TRBV6-5|TRBJ2-3|TRBD2
CASNRLATDTQYF
TGTGCCAGCAACAGACTAGCCACAGATACGCAGTATTTT
>-|TRBV4-1|TRBJ2-2|-
CASSQAGAGELFF
TGCGCCAGCAGCCAAGCGGGAGCCGGGGAGCTGTTTTTT
>-|TRBV19|TRBJ1-1|-
CASRRETMNTEAFF
TGTGCCAGTAGGAGGGAGACAATGAACACTGAAGCTTTCTTT
>-|TRBV10-3|TRBJ2-1|TRBD2
CAIDGTSGGAGQFF
TGTGCCATCGACGGGACTAGCGGGGGGGCCGGGCAGTTCTTC
>-|TRBV5-8|TRBJ1-5|-
CASSLLEGYSNQPQHF
TGTGCCAGCAGCTTGTTGGAGGGCTATAGCAATCAGCCCCAGCATTTT
>-|TRBV19|TRBJ2-7|-
CASSRNRVEQYF
TGTGCCAGTAGTAGGAACAGGGTGGAGCAGTACTTC
>-|TRBV27|TRBJ2-1|-
CASSLLGQYNEQFF
TGTGCCAGCAGTTTATTGGGGCAATACAATGAGCAGTTCTTC
>-|TRBV15|TRBJ1-4|TRBD1
CATIRGQPGTNEKLFF
TGTGCCACCATAAGGGGGCAACCTGGAACTAATGAAAAACTGTTTTTT
>-|TRBV6-1|TRBJ2-3|-
CASILQNTDTQYF
TGTGCCAGCATTTTACAGAACACAGATACGCAGTATTTT
>-|TRBV12-5|TRBJ1-5|-
CASGLVEAHQPQHF
TGTGCTAGTGGTTTGGTAGAGGCGCATCAGCCCCAGCATTTT
>-|TRBV6-5|TRBJ2-3|TRBD1
CASRRGQGADTQYF
TGTGCCAGCAGGCGCGGACAGGGGGCAGATACGCAGTATTTT
>-|TRBV5-6|TRBJ1-2|TRBD1
CASSSGQEFDYGYTF
TGTGCCAGCAGCTCGGGACAGGAATTCGACTATGGCTACACCTTC
>-|TRBV4-1|TRBJ2-3|-
CASSQDPPRGGYTQYF
TGCGCCAGCAGCCAAGACCCCCCGAGAGGGGGTTATACGCAGTATTTT
>-|TRBV20-1|TRBJ2-5|-
CSAFQETQYF
TGCAGTGCCTTCCAAGAGACCCAGTACTTC
>few|TRBV6-1|TRBJ1-6|-
CASSEGAENSPLHF
TGTGCCAGCAGTGAAGGGGCAGAAAATTCACCCCTCCACTTT
>-|TRBV5-1|TRBJ2-1|-
CASSLELPLNNEQFF
TGCGCCAGCAGCTTGGAACTCCCACTAAACAATGAGCAGTTCTTC
>-|TRBV15|TRBJ2-7|TRBD2
CATSRGIAGASTYEQYF
TGTGCCACCAGCAGAGGGATAGCGGGGGCCTCGACCTACGAGCAGTACTTC
>-|TRBV20-1|TRBJ2-1|TRBD1
CSAHRDRWFF
TGCAGTGCCCACCGGGACAGGTGGTTCTTC
>few|TRBV9|TRBJ2-7|TRBD1
CASSLTDRQAYEQYF
TGTGCCAGCAGCCTAACGGACAGGCAAGCCTACGAGCAGTACTTC
>-|TRBV5-6|TRBJ1-3|-
CASSYPEDLISGNTIYF
TGTGCCAGCAGCTACCCGGAGGATTTAATCTCTGGAAACACCATATATTTT
>-|TRBV6-1|TRBJ1-5|TRBD1
CASSPPTGKNQPQHF
TGTGCCAGCAGTCCACCGACAGGGAAAAATCAGCCCCAGCATTTT
>-|TRBV5-4|TRBJ1-1|TRBD1
CASSWDRGNTEAFF
TGTGCCAGCAGCTGGGACAGGGGAAACACTGAAGCTTTCTTT
>-|TRBV11-2|TRBJ2-7|TRBD2
CASSPPLAGVYEQYF
TGTGCCAGCAGCCCCCCCCTAGCGGGGGTCTACGAGCAGTACTTC
>-|TRBV5-6|TRBJ2-7|-
CASSLARDTPFSYEQYF
TGTGCCAGCAGCTTGGCGCGAGACACCCCGTTCTCCTACGAGCAGTACTTC
>-|TRBV5-6|TRBJ2-2|TRBD2
CASSLASSGAPGTPGELFF
TGTGCCAGCAGCTTGGCCTCTAGCGGGGCCCCCGGCACACCGGGGGAGCTGTTTTTT
>-|TRBV2|TRBJ2-7|TRBD1
CASSEGGTGKSEQYF
TGTGCCAGCAGTGAAGGTGGGACAGGGAAAAGCGAGCAGTACTTC
>-|TRBV5-1|TRBJ1-1|TRBD1
CASSSQGLNTEAFF
TGCGCCAGCAGCTCACAGGGGTTGAACACTGAAGCTTTCTTT
>-|TRBV5-6|TRBJ2-7|TRBD1
CASSLTGAYEQYF
TGTGCCAGCAGCCTGACAGGGGCCTACGAGCAGTACTTC
>few|TRBV7-9|TRBJ1-6|-
CASSSIPRTEPLHF
TGTGCCAGCAGCTCTATACCCAGGACTGAACCCCTCCACTTT
>-|TRBV6-1|TRBJ1-6|-
CASSEARSQGARNSPLHF
TGTGCCAGCAGTGAAGCGCGGAGTCAAGGGGCGCGGAACTCACCCCTCCACTTT
>-|TRBV27|TRBJ2-2|TRBD2
CASSLWGTSGGRGTGELFF
TGTGCCAGCAGTTTATGGGGGACTAGCGGGGGGAGGGGCACCGGGGAGCTGTTTTTT
>-|TRBV4-1|TRBJ2-7|-
CASSQDRASGLEQYF
TGCGCCAGCAGCCAAGATAGAGCGTCGGGTCTCGAGCAGTACTTC
>-|TRBV10-3|TRBJ1-1|-
CAISSGNTEAFF
TGTGCCATCAGTTCAGGGAACACTGAAGCTTTCTTT
>-|TRBV5-1|TRBJ2-7|TRBD2
CASSSGLAGGNFYEQYF
TGCGCCAGCAGCTCGGGACTAGCGGGGGGGAACTTCTACGAGCAGTACTTC
>-|TRBV18|TRBJ1-2|-
CASSPLPGEGYGYTF
TGTGCCAGCTCACCACTTCCAGGGGAGGGATATGGCTACACCTTC
>-|TRBV10-3|TRBJ2-7|-
CAISEGAPYEQYF
TGTGCCATCAGTGAGGGGGCTCCGTACGAGCAGTACTTC
>-|TRBV2|TRBJ2-1|TRBD2
CASRPQAGVNNEQFF
TGTGCCAGCAGGCCCCAAGCGGGGGTTAACAATGAGCAGTTCTTC
>-|TRBV11-3|TRBJ2-7|TRBD1
CASSSNTGGAYEQYF
TGTGCCAGCAGCTCAAACACAGGGGGCGCCTACGAGCAGTACTTC
>-|TRBV19|TRBJ1-6|-
CASSHAPDNSPLHF
TGTGCCAGTAGCCACGCCCCTGACAACTCACCCCTCCACTTT
>-|TRBV19|TRBJ2-7|TRBD1
CASSIGGTGYEQYF
TGTGCCAGTAGTATAGGGGGGACAGGTTACGAGCAGTACTTC
>-|TRBV11-2|TRBJ2-4|-
CASNDGIRKNIQYF
TGTGCCAGCAACGACGGGATTAGGAAAAACATTCAGTACTTC
>once|TRBV7-9|TRBJ2-7|TRBD1
CASSSYRGLSSYEQYF
TGTGCCAGCAGCAGTTACAGGGGGCTGAGCTCCTACGAGCAGTACTTC
>once|TRBV7-6|TRBJ2-7|-
CASTPGWSSYEQYF
TGTGCCAGCACCCCGGGGTGGTCGTCCTACGAGCAGTACTTC
>-|TRBV4-3|TRBJ1-1|-
CASSQVGRRGTEAFF
TGCGCCAGCAGCCAAGTCGGGAGAAGGGGCACTGAAGCTTTCTTT